Each of the 7 T cell receptor beta chains below was sequenced from the same sample in a study of T cells in Graves' hyperthyroidism and ophthalmopathy. RNA transcripts gave rise to amplified TCR beta CDR3 regions. First-round RT-PCR with HTBI primers amplified the TCR CDR3 region. TCRdb analysed the multiplex PCR reads with MiXCR anew, one entry per CDR3 protein. Of under 650,000 distinct CDR3 sequences in the sample, under 20% were seen once. Material: blood. These TCRs come from a woman aged 30 to 39 with Graves' hyperthyroidism.

This chain links TRBV7-9 with TRBJ2-1; tentative D call: TRBD2 (5 bases). Per germline, CDR1 SEHNR and CDR2 FQNEAQ (reference sequence). V dropped 4 bases and J dropped 8 bases, with 12 bases sitting between them. The CDR3 is 13 residues long. The CDR3 coding sequence is TGTGCCAGCAGCTCCCAGACTATGGATGAGCAGTTCTTC. Encoded protein: CASSSQTMDEQFF.

On this clonotype: Here the CDR3 omits its conserved ending phenylalanine or tryptophan, so a read error is the likely source. The DNA is left out, because the CDR3 cannot be placed on it with certainty; the CDR3 is given as TCRdb lists it. This chain connects TRBV11-2 to TRBJ1-5. CDR1 and CDR2 from the germline V gene are SGHAT and FQNNGV. The CDR3 has 14 residues if both end residues are counted. CDR3 loop: CASSLYGGNQPEHL.

This clonotype was observed at least ten times. The chain recombines TRBV6-1 with TRBJ1-1; D perhaps matches TRBD1 (6 bases). The germline V gene encodes CDR1 MNHNS and CDR2 SASEGT. The CDR3 loop spans 14 amino acids. V was pared by 5 bases and J by 2 bases, with 12 bases between. CDR3 residues: CASSSTGYNTEAFF. DNA of the CDR3: TGTGCCAGCAGTTCCACAGGGTATAACACTGAAGCTTTCTTT.

There are many counts of this clonotype. The rearrangement joins TRBV28 to TRBJ1-1, with 9 bases fitting TRBD1. CDR1 MDHEN and CDR2 SYDVKM come from the germline V gene. This CDR3 has 13 amino acids. Trimming removed 5 bases from V and 11 bases from J; junction bases left unmatched: 9. CDR3 coding DNA: TGTGCCAGCAGTATTGGGACAGGGCGCATCGCTTTCTTT. Protein product: CASSIGTGRIAFF.

This clonotype was seen at least ten times. V and J are TRBV6-2 or TRBV6-3 and TRBJ2-3, with no clear D. CDR1 is MNHEY, CDR2 SVGEGT, per germline. The CDR3 length is 12 residues. The V and J ends lost 8 bases and 1 base respectively, with 7 bases between them. Here the CDR3 DNA reads TGTGCCAGCGGGTGGGGCACAGATACGCAGTATTTT. Amino acids: CASGWGTDTQYF.

In this sample, this clonotype turned up a few times. This chain joins TRBV6-1 and TRBJ2-2; D unclear. This CDR3 has 14 residues. Germline CDR1 reads MNHNS; CDR2 reads SASEGT. Trimming removed 0 bases at V and 3 bases at J, with 5 bases between. The CDR3 DNA reads TGTGCCAGCAGTGAAGCCATGGACACCGGGGAGCTGTTTTTT. Translating it yields CASSEAMDTGELFF.

This clonotype has at least ten counts. The rearrangement links TRBV29-1 to TRBJ1-1, with TRBD1 matching over 7 bases. The length of the CDR3 is 12 residues. The V and J ends lost 6 bases and 7 bases, in that order; junction bases with no gene match: 8. Germline CDR1 SQVTM, CDR2 ANQGSEA. CDR3 DNA sequence: TGCAGCGTCCTGACAGGGTTGGGTGAAGCTTTCTTT. Its translation is CSVLTGLGEAFF.